This T cell receptor beta chain was profiled in a study of radiation and T cells in renal cell carcinoma. Repertoires were generated with immunoSEQ multiplex PCR, while TCRdb's copy carries only in-frame clones and drops some. This sample yields 140,000 to 150,000 clones, of which 88% are seen a single time; about 4.3% belongs to the top ten. Time point: baseline pretreatment blood. Sample treatment: 15 Gy SBRT to primary tumor, nephrectomy 4 weeks later. The V end lost 2 bases, the J end lost 10 bases, and 12 bases lay between the germline ends. Germline V gene sequence: CDR1 LNHDA, CDR2 SQIVND (reference sequence). This CDR3 spans 13 amino acids.

The specimen was blood, collected from a patient whose treatment included radiotherapy and nephrectomy. The source is a woman between 70 and 85 years old with renal cell carcinoma. V usage is TRBV19 and J usage is TRBJ2-1; the D is unclear. The CDR3 is CASSIYRGPEQFF. The CDR3 bases are TGTGCCAGTAGTATATATCGAGGCCCGGAGCAGTTCTTC.